The clone carrying this TCR beta chain was seen a handful of times. V was clipped by 2 bases and J by 1 base, with 7 bases between them. Looked up from germline, CDR1 is SGHDT and CDR2 is YYEEEE. The CDR3 totals 13 residues. These data originate in a study of T cell repertoires in cytomegalovirus infection. From the reads, TCRdb called clonotypes with MiXCR, one entry per CDR3 protein. The data show 200,000 to 300,000 distinct CDR3 sequences, about 13% seen once. The sequenced material came from PBMCs. This sequence originates from a human donor in good health (CMV status not recorded). Some clones in this sample may be carry-over from other donors' samples. The chain is built from TRBV5-6 and TRBJ2-7; D is uncertain. The CDR3, as DNA: TGTGCCAGCAGCTTCGCCACATCCTACGAGCAGTACTTC. Amino acid sequence: CASSFATSYEQYF.